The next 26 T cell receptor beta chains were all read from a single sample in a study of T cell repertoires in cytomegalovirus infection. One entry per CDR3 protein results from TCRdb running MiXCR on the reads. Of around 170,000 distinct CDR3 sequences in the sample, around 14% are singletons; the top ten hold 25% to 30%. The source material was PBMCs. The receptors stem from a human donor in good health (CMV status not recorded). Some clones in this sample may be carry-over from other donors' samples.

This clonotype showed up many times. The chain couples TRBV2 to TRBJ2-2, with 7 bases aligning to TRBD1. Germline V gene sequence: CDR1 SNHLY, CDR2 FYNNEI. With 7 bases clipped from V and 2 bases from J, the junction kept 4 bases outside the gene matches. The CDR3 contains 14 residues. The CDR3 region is CASTRDRNTGELFF. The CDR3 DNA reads TGTGCCAGCACTAGGGACAGAAACACCGGGGAGCTGTTTTTT.

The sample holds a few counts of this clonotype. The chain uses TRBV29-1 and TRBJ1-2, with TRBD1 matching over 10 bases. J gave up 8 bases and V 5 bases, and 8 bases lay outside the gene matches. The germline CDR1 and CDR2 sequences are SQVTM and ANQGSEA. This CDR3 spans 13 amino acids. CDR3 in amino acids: CSVRDRGTEGYTF. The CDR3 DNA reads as TGCAGCGTTCGGGACAGGGGTACGGAGGGCTACACCTTC.

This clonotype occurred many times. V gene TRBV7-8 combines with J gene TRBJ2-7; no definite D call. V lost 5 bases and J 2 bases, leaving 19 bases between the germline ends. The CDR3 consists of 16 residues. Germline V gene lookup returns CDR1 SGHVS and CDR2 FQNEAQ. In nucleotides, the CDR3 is TGTGCCAGCAGCCCACGGCAGGCTGATGCTACCTACGAGCAGTACTTC. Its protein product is CASSPRQADATYEQYF.

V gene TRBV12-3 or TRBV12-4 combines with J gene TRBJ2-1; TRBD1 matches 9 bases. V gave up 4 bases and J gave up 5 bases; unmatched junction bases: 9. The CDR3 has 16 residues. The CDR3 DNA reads TGTGCCAGCAGTTACCGGGACAGGGTAACCGACAATGAGCAGTTCTTC. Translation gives CASSYRDRVTDNEQFF.

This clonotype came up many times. Here the CDR3 DNA reads TGTGCCAGCAGTGAAGGTTTGGCAGCGCAGTACTTC. Translating it yields CASSEGLAAQYF. This chain links TRBV25-1 with TRBJ2-7; no firm D call. Trimming took 2 bases from V and 9 from J, leaving 11 bases between them. The CDR3 is 12 amino acids. The germline gives CDR1 MGHDK, CDR2 SYGVNS.

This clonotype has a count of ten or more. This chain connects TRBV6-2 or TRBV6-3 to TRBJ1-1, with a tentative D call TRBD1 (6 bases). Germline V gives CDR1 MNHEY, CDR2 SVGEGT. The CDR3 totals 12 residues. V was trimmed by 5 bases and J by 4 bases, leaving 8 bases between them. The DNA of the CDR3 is TGTGCCAGCAGTACAGGGTTCACTGAAGCTTTCTTT. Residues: CASSTGFTEAFF.

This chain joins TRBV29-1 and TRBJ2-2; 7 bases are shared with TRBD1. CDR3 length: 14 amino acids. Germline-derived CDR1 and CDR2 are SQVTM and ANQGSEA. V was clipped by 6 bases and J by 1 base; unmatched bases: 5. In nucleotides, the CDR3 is TGCAGCGTCTCGGGACAGCTGAACACCGGGGAGCTGTTTTTT. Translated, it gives CSVSGQLNTGELFF.

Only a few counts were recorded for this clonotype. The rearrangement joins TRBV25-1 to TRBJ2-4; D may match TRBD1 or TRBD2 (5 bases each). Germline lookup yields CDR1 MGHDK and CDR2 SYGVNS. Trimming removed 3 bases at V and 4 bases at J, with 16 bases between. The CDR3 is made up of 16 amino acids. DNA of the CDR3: TGTGCCAGCAGTGACCGGGGCAATGAAAGAAAAAACATTCAGTACTTC. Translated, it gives CASSDRGNERKNIQYF.

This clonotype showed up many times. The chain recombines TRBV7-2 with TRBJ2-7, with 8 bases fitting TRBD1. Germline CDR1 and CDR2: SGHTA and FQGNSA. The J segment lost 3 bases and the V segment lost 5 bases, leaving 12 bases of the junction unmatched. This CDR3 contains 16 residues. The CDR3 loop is CASSLRGTGFRYEQYF. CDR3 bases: TGTGCCAGCAGCCTTAGGGGGACAGGTTTTCGCTACGAGCAGTACTTC.

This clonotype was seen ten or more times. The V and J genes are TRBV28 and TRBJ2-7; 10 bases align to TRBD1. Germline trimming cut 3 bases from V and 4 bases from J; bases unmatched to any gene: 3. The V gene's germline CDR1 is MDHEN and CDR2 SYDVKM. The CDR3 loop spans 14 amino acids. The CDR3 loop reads CASSFRDRGYEQYF. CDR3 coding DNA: TGTGCCAGCAGTTTCCGGGACAGGGGTTACGAGCAGTACTTC.

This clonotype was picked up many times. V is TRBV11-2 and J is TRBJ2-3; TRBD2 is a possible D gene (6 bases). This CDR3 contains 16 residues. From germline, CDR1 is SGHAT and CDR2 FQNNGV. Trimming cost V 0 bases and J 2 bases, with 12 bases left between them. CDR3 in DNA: TGTGCCAGCAGCTTAGATTCCTTAGCGGCCACAGATACGCAGTATTTT. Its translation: CASSLDSLAATDTQYF.

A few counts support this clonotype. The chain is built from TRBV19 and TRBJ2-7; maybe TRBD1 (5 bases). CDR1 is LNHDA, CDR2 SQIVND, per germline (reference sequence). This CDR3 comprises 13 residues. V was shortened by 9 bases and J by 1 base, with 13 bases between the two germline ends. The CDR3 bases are TGTGCCAGCAGTCTCAGGGAATCCTACGAGCAGTACTTC. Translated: CASSLRESYEQYF. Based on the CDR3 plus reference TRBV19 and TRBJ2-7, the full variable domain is DGGITQSPKYLFRKEGQNVTLSCEQNLNHDAMYWYRQDPGQGLRLIYYSQIVNDFQKGDIAEGYSVSREKKESFPLTVTSAQKNPTAFYLCASSLRESYEQYFGPGTRLTVT.

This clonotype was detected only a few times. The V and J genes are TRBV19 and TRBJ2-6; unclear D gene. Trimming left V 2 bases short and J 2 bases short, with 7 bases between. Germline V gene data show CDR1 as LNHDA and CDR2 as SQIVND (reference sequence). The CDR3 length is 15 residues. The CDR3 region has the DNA TGTGCCAGTAGTATAACAGAGGCTGGGGCCAACGTCCTGACTTTC. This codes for CASSITEAGANVLTF.

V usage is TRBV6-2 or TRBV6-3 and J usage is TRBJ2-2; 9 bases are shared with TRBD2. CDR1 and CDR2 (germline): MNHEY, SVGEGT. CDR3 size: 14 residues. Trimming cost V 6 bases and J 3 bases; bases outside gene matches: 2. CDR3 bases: TGTGCCAGCAGGGAGCGGGAGGACACCGGGGAGCTGTTTTTT. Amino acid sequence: CASREREDTGELFF.

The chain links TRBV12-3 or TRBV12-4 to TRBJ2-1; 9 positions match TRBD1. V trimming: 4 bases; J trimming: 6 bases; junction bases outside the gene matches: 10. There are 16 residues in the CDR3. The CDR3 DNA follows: TGTGCCAGCAGTTACCGGGACAGGGTAACCGGCAATGAGCAGTTCTTC. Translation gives CASSYRDRVTGNEQFF.

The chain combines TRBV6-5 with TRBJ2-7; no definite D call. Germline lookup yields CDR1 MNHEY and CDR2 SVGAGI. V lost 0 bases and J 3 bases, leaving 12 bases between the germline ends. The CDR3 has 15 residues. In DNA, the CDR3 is TGTGCCAGCAGTTACTCGACCATTTTTTACTACGAGCAGTACTTC. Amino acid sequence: CASSYSTIFYYEQYF.

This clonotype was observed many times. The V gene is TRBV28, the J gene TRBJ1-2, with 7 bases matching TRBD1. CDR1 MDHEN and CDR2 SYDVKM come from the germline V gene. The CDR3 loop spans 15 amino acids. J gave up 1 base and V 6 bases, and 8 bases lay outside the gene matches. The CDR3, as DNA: TGTGCCAGCAGCGACAGGGAGGGGAGTAACTATGGCTACACCTTC. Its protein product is CASSDREGSNYGYTF.

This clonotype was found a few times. Written as DNA, the CDR3 is TGTGCCAGCAGCCTGAGCGGTGCGGCCAAAAACATTCAGTACTTC. It translates to CASSLSGAAKNIQYF. V and J are TRBV3-1 and TRBJ2-4; TRBD2 might be the D (5 bases). The CDR3 spans 15 residues. Germline CDR1 and CDR2: LGHDT and YNNKEL (reference sequence). Trimming removed 4 bases from V and 1 base from J, with 11 bases in between.

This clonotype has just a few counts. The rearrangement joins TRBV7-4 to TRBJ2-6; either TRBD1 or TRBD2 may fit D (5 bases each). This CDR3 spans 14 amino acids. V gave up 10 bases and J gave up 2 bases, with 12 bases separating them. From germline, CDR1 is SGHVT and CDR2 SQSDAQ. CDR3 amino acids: CATFMGAGANVLTF. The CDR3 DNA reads TGTGCCACCTTCATGGGGGCTGGGGCCAACGTCCTGACTTTC.

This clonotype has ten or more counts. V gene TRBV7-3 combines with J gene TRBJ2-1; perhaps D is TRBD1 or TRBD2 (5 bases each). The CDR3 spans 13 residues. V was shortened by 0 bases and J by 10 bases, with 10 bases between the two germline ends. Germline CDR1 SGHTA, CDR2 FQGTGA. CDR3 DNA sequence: TGTGCCAGCAGCTTAACTGGGGGAACAGAGCAGTTCTTC. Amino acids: CASSLTGGTEQFF.

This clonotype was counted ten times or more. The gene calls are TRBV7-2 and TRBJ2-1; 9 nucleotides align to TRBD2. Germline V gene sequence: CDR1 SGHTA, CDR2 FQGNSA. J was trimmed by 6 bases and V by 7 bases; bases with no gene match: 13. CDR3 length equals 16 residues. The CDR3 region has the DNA TGTGCCAGCACCCCTGTACTAGCGGGTCCAATCAATGAGCAGTTCTTC. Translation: CASTPVLAGPINEQFF.

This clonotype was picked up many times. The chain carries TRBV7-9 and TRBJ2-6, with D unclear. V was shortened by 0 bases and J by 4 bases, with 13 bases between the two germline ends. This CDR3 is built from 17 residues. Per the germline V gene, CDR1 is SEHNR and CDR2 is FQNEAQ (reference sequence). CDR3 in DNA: TGTGCCAGCAGCTTAGCGCACCTCGTAGAGGGGGCCAACGTCCTGACTTTC. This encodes CASSLAHLVEGANVLTF.

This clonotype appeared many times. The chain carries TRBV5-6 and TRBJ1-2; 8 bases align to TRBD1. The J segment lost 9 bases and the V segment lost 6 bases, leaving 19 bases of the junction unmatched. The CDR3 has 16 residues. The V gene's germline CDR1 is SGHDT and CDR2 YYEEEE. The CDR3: CASTPDRGISYRRYTF. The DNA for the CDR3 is TGTGCCAGCACCCCCGACAGGGGAATTTCCTATCGTCGCTACACCTTC.

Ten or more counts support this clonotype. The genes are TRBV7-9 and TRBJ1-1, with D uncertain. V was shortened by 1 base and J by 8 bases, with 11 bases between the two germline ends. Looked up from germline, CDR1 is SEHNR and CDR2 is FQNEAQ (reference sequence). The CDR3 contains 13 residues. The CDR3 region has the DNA TGTGCCAGCAGCTTAGAAAGCAGGTTAGAAGCTTTCTTT. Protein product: CASSLESRLEAFF.

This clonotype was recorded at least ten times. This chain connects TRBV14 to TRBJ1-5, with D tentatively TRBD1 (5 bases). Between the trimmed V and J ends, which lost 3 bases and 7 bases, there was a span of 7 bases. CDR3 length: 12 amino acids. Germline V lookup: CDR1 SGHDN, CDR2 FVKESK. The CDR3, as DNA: TGTGCCAGCAGCCAGGGGCGGCAGCCCCAGCATTTT. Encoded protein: CASSQGRQPQHF.

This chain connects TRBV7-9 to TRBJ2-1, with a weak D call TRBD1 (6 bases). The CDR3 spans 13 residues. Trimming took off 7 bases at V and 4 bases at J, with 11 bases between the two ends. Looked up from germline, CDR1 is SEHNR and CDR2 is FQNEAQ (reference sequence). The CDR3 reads CASNPGQYNEQFF. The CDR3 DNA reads TGTGCCAGCAACCCCGGACAGTACAATGAGCAGTTCTTC.